The 27 T cell receptor beta chains below come from one sample, sequenced in a study of blood T cell repertoires in COVID-19. Sequencing was performed with immunoSEQ multiplex PCR; in TCRdb, only in-frame clones are kept and a portion is missing. This sample carries approximately 150,000 clones, around nine tenths of them seen once, and the ten largest clones take about 4.7%. Sequenced sample: peripheral blood. These receptor sequences come from a human donor in a cohort sampled during active COVID-19.

The chain is built from TRBV4-3 and TRBJ2-2; D is uncertain. CDR1 is LGHNA, CDR2 YSLEER, per germline. The CDR3 loop spans 13 amino acids. V was clipped by 1 base and J by 8 bases, with 8 bases between them. The CDR3 DNA reads as TGCGCCAGCAGCCAAGGGCGGCAGGGGGAGCTGTTTTTT. Residues: CASSQGRQGELFF.

This clone was recorded a few times. The chain recombines TRBV30 with TRBJ2-7, with D possibly matching TRBD1 (5 bases). The CDR3 length is 13 residues. The germline V and J ends were trimmed by 3 bases and 0 bases, with 9 bases remaining between them. CDR1 is GTSNPN, CDR2 SVGIG, per germline (reference sequence). CDR3 in DNA: TGTGCCTGGAGAGGGGTTCACTCCTACGAGCAGTACTTC. Residues: CAWRGVHSYEQYF.

This clone was seen once. The rearrangement uses TRBV19 and TRBJ1-5; possibly TRBD1 for D (5 bases). The CDR3 length is 14 residues. Germline values: CDR1 LNHDA, CDR2 SQIVND (reference sequence). The V end lost 3 bases, the J end lost 3 bases, and 9 bases lay between the germline ends. CDR3 DNA sequence: TGTGCCAGTAGTATCACAGGAGTCAATCAGCCCCAGCATTTT. It yields the protein CASSITGVNQPQHF.

CDR3 coding DNA: TGTGCCAGCAGTTTGGACATCGCCTATAGCAATCAGCCCCAGCATTTT. Translating gives CASSLDIAYSNQPQHF. The chain joins TRBV28 to TRBJ1-5; D might be TRBD1 (5 bases). Germline V gene data show CDR1 as MDHEN and CDR2 as SYDVKM. The V end lost 3 bases, the J end lost 0 bases, and 12 bases lay between the germline ends. This CDR3 contains 16 residues. Variable domain in full (rest from reference TRBV28 and TRBJ1-5): DVKVTQSSRYLVKRTGEKVFLECVQDMDHENMFWYRQDPGLGLRLIYFSYDVKMKEKGDIPEGYSVSREKKERFSLILESASTNQTSMYLCASSLDIAYSNQPQHFGDGTRLSIL.

The gene calls are TRBV18 and TRBJ1-1; D not resolved. This CDR3 has 13 residues. V was cut by 6 bases and J by 1 base, with 9 bases left in between. Germline V gene sequence: CDR1 KGHSH, CDR2 LQKENI. The CDR3 is CASSPGGNTEAFF. CDR3 coding DNA: TGTGCCAGCTCGCCCGGAGGGAACACTGAAGCTTTCTTT.

The chain joins TRBV6-5 to TRBJ2-7; TRBD1 is a possible D gene (7 bases). The CDR3 runs to 13 residues. Germline values: CDR1 MNHEY, CDR2 SVGAGI. V lost 8 bases to trimming and J lost 2 bases, with 13 bases between them. In nucleotides, the CDR3 is TGTGCCAGCGGGCGGGGACAGACCTACGAGCAGTACTTC. Its protein product is CASGRGQTYEQYF.

The chain combines TRBV28 with TRBJ2-7, with D perhaps TRBD1 (5 bases). Germline V lookup: CDR1 MDHEN, CDR2 SYDVKM. This CDR3 contains 16 residues. V lost 5 bases and J lost 5, with 22 bases in between. The CDR3, as DNA: TGTGCCAGCAGTAAGAGGACCCTTCTGGGGCTTGACGAGCAGTACTTC. Its translation is CASSKRTLLGLDEQYF.

The J gene is TRBJ2-2, the V gene TRBV7-3, with 7 bases that match TRBD2. Trimming at V came to 4 bases and at J to 5 bases, leaving 19 bases not matched to a gene. The CDR3 length is 19 residues. The germline V gene has CDR1 SGHTA and CDR2 FQGTGA. In DNA form, the CDR3 reads TGTGCCAGCAGCTCCACCCCGGGGACTACCACACTAGCTACCGGGGAGCTGTTTTTT. This gives the protein CASSSTPGTTTLATGELFF.

V is TRBV5-1 and J is TRBJ2-7; the D gene is possibly TRBD1 (5 bases). V lost 0 bases to trimming and J lost 4 bases, with 14 bases between them. Germline V gives CDR1 SGHRS, CDR2 YFSETQ. The CDR3 is 15 residues long. The DNA of the CDR3 is TGCGCCAGCAGCTTGGGTCAGGGTGCGGCTTACGAGCAGTACTTC. Translating gives CASSLGQGAAYEQYF.

The CDR3 nucleotides read TGTGCCAGCAGTTTATCTCCCCAGGGTAACCACTATGGCTACACCTTC. Its translation is CASSLSPQGNHYGYTF. This rearrangement joins TRBV27 to TRBJ1-2, with D perhaps TRBD1 (5 bases). The CDR3 has 16 amino acids. Germline V CDR1 and CDR2: MNHEY, SMNVEV (reference sequence). The V end was cut by 0 bases, the J end by 3 bases, with 14 bases between.

In its sample, this clone was seen once. The chain combines TRBV19 with TRBJ1-5; no clear D. There are 12 residues in the CDR3. V lost 2 bases and J lost 4, with 3 bases in between. Germline V lookup: CDR1 LNHDA, CDR2 SQIVND (reference sequence). The chain's CDR3 is CASSIPNQPQHF. CDR3 in DNA: TGTGCCAGTAGTATACCGAATCAGCCCCAGCATTTT.

This sequence joins TRBV18 and TRBJ2-7; 7 bases agree with TRBD1. The germline V gene has CDR1 KGHSH and CDR2 LQKENI. Germline trimming cut 4 bases from V and 2 bases from J; bases unmatched to any gene: 8. The CDR3 loop spans 15 amino acids. The CDR3 sequence: CASSLRTGAPYEQYF. The CDR3 region has the DNA TGTGCCAGCTCACTCCGGACAGGAGCTCCCTACGAGCAGTACTTC.

This chain links TRBV6-6 with TRBJ2-7, with TRBD2 matching over 8 bases. CDR1 MNHNY and CDR2 SVGAGI come from the germline V gene (reference sequence). With V trimmed by 0 bases and J by 4 bases, 8 bases remained unmatched. This CDR3 has 16 amino acids. The CDR3 region is CASSYSTSGIPYEQYF. CDR3 nucleotide sequence: TGTGCCAGCAGTTACTCCACTAGCGGAATTCCTTACGAGCAGTACTTC.

The chain combines TRBV4-3 with TRBJ2-7, with a tentative D call TRBD1 (6 bases). The CDR3 loop spans 15 amino acids. CDR1 is LGHNA, CDR2 YSLEER, per germline. V was pared by 1 base and J by 2 bases, with 12 bases between. The CDR3 nucleotides read TGCGCCAGCAGCCAAGGGACAGCGGCCACCTACGAGCAGTACTTC. Its translation: CASSQGTAATYEQYF.

The J gene is TRBJ1-5, the V gene TRBV27; TRBD1 matches 7 bases. J lost 0 bases, V lost 7 bases, and 21 bases had no gene match. CDR1 and CDR2 (germline): MNHEY, SMNVEV (reference sequence). The CDR3 has 20 residues. CDR3 residues: CASTQPKWTGGLASNQPQHF. The CDR3 nucleotides read TGTGCCAGCACCCAGCCCAAATGGACAGGAGGGTTGGCTAGCAATCAGCCCCAGCATTTT.

V usage is TRBV6-5 and J usage is TRBJ2-1; a possible D gene is TRBD2 (6 bases). The V end was cut by 0 bases, the J end by 4 bases, with 13 bases between. CDR3 length: 16 residues. Per germline, CDR1 MNHEY and CDR2 SVGAGI. The CDR3 spells CASSYSSRDFYNEQFF. CDR3 in DNA: TGTGCCAGCAGTTACTCAAGCAGGGACTTTTACAATGAGCAGTTCTTC.

The table lists this clone with a few counts. The chain employs TRBV6-6 and TRBJ2-7; D is perhaps TRBD1 (6 bases). Germline V lookup: CDR1 MNHNY, CDR2 SVGAGI (reference sequence). With 6 bases removed from V and 2 bases from J, the gap between germline ends came to 11 bases. The CDR3 extends over 13 amino acids. Written as DNA, the CDR3 is TGTGCCAGCAGACGACAGGCCCCCTACGAGCAGTACTTC. This codes for CASRRQAPYEQYF.

V usage is TRBV6-5 and J usage is TRBJ2-7; tentative D call: TRBD1 (5 bases). There are 13 residues in the CDR3. The V gene's germline CDR1 is MNHEY and CDR2 SVGAGI. Trimming removed 11 bases at V and 2 bases at J, with 16 bases between. DNA of the CDR3: TGTGCCTGCGGCCAGGCAGGGACCTACGAGCAGTACTTC. It is translated as CACGQAGTYEQYF.

This clone occurred a few times. The V gene is TRBV3-1 (or the pseudogene TRBV3-2), the J gene TRBJ1-1; 11 bases map to TRBD1. J gave up 4 bases and V 2 bases, and 15 bases lay outside the gene matches. The CDR3 totals 19 residues. Looked up from germline, CDR1 is LGHDT and CDR2 is YNNKEL (reference sequence). CDR3 sequence (DNA): TGTGCCAGCAGCCAAACCCAGACGGACAGGGGGCCCGGGAGCACTGAAGCTTTCTTT. This translates into CASSQTQTDRGPGSTEAFF.

The chain recombines TRBV18 with TRBJ2-4, with 8 bases that match TRBD1. CDR3 length equals 13 residues. The germline CDR1 and CDR2 sequences are KGHSH and LQKENI. V was clipped by 2 bases and J by 7 bases; unmatched bases: 1. Here the CDR3 DNA reads TGTGCCAGCTCACCAACAGGGGGTAACATTCAGTACTTC. Protein: CASSPTGGNIQYF.

This clone has only a few counts. The rearrangement uses TRBV6-5 and TRBJ1-2; D gene uncertain. Trimming pared 7 bases from V and 6 bases from J, leaving 15 bases between. CDR1 and CDR2 (germline): MNHEY, SVGAGI. CDR3 length: 13 residues. CDR3 nucleotide sequence: TGTGCCAGCAACCGAAAAGAGGGCCATGGCTACACCTTC. The encoded protein is CASNRKEGHGYTF.

The chain has TRBV4-1 and TRBJ1-1; D unresolved. There are 12 residues in the CDR3. Germline V CDR1 and CDR2: MGHRA, YSYEKL. Trimming removed 1 base at V and 6 bases at J, with 6 bases between. CDR3 in amino acids: CASSQGRSEAFF. In DNA, the CDR3 is TGCGCCAGCAGCCAAGGCCGGTCTGAAGCTTTCTTT.

The chain carries TRBV19 and TRBJ2-1; 7 bases fit TRBD2. Germline loops: CDR1 LNHDA, CDR2 SQIVND (reference sequence). This CDR3 is 20 amino acids long. V trimming: 1 base; J trimming: 0 bases; junction bases outside the gene matches: 15. CDR3 loop: CASSIGGKRDAVISYNEQFF. As DNA, the CDR3 is TGTGCCAGTAGTATAGGGGGTAAGCGGGACGCCGTAATCTCCTACAATGAGCAGTTCTTC.

This rearrangement joins TRBV7-9 to TRBJ1-2; D is ambiguous. This CDR3 spans 12 amino acids. Trimming took 8 bases from V and 6 from J, leaving 13 bases between them. The germline gives CDR1 SEHNR, CDR2 FQNEAQ (reference sequence). The CDR3: CASDWASDGYTF. CDR3 in DNA: TGTGCCAGCGATTGGGCATCTGATGGCTACACCTTC.

With respect to this clone: A read error likely explains this, since a far larger clone differs by one base. The chain carries TRBV11-1 and TRBJ2-7; weak D call: TRBD1 (5 bases). From germline, CDR1 is SGHAT and CDR2 FQDESV (reference sequence). This CDR3 has 14 amino acids. Trimming removed 1 base from V and 2 bases from J, with 9 bases in between. The CDR3 DNA is TGTGCCAGCAGCTTAGATACAGGAACCTACGAGCAGTACTTC. It translates to CASSLDTGTYEQYF.

This sequence joins TRBV6-5 and TRBJ1-5, with TRBD1 matching 7 bases. Trimming cost V 5 bases and J 5 bases; bases outside gene matches: 3. The germline gives CDR1 MNHEY, CDR2 SVGAGI. This CDR3 is built from 13 residues. CDR3 loop: CASSQGVDQPQHF. In nucleotides, the CDR3 is TGTGCCAGCAGTCAGGGGGTCGATCAGCCCCAGCATTTT.

V usage is TRBV28 and J usage is TRBJ1-1, with D unresolved. The CDR3 loop spans 12 amino acids. Germline-derived CDR1 and CDR2 are MDHEN and SYDVKM. V gave up 6 bases and J gave up 3 bases, with 8 bases separating them. CDR3 sequence (DNA): TGTGCCAGCAGCCCCCAGTACACTGAAGCTTTCTTT. As protein: CASSPQYTEAFF. Full variable domain (rest looked up from reference TRBV28 and TRBJ1-1): DVKVTQSSRYLVKRTGEKVFLECVQDMDHENMFWYRQDPGLGLRLIYFSYDVKMKEKGDIPEGYSVSREKKERFSLILESASTNQTSMYLCASSPQYTEAFFGQGTRLTVV.